This TCR beta chain was retrieved from a study of blood T cell repertoires in COVID-19. Turning to the study itself: Researchers got acute and convalescent COVID-19 samples from the United States, Italy and Spain. From T cells, B-cell-depleted T cells, or PBMCs came the material, which was cDNA or gDNA.

How the authors handled the data: Estimation of nucleated cell counts was performed using reference gene primer amplification. Using immunoSEQ multiplex PCR, the repertoire was profiled, and TCRdb retains in-frame clones only, with some absent. The D gene and trimming were derived from the DNA, and the V and J assignments and clone size from that table. Among 99,000 or so clones listed, around 76% were seen once. CDR3 length: 12 residues. Germline CDR1 and CDR2: MNHNS and SASEGT. The V and J ends lost 1 base and 7 bases respectively, with 7 bases between them. The origin of this receptor is a woman aged 70-85 years with acute or convalescent COVID-19. Sequences were obtained from peripheral blood. The gene calls are TRBV6-1 and TRBJ1-1; D not certain. The CDR3 nucleotides read TGTGCCAGCAGTGAAGGAGGCCTTGAAGCTTTCTTT. It encodes CASSEGGLEAFF.